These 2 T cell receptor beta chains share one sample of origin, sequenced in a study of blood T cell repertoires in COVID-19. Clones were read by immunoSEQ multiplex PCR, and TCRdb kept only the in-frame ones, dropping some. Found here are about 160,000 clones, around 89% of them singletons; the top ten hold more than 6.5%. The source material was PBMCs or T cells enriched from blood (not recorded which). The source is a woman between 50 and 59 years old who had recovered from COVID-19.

CDR3 protein: CASSSGVQPQHF. The CDR3 nucleotides read TGTGCCAGCAGCTCAGGGGTTCAGCCCCAGCATTTT. J is TRBJ1-5 and V is TRBV28, with D perhaps matching TRBD1 (6 bases). Between the trimmed V and J ends, which lost 6 bases and 6 bases, there was a span of 9 bases. CDR3 size: 12 residues. The germline gives CDR1 MDHEN, CDR2 SYDVKM.

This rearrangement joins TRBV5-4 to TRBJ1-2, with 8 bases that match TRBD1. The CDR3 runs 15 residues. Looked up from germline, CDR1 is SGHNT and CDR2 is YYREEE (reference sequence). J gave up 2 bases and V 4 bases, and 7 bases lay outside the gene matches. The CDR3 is CASSNARQGNYGYTF. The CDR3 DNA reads TGTGCCAGCAGCAACGCCCGACAGGGGAACTATGGCTACACCTTC.